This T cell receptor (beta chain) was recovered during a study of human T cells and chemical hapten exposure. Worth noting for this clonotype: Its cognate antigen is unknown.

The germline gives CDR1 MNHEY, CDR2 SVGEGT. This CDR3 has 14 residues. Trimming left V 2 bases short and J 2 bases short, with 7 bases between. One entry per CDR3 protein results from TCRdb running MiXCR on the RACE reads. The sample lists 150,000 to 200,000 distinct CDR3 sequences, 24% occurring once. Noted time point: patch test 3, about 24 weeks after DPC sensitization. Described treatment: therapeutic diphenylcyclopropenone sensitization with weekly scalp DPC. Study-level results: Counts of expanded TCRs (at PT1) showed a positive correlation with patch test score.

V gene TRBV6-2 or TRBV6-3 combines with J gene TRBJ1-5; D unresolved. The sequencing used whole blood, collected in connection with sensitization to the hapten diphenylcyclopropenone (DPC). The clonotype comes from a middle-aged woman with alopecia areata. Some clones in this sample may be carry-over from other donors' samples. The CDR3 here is CASSYVSGNQPQHF. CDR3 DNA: TGTGCCAGCAGTTACGTCAGCGGCAATCAGCCCCAGCATTTT.